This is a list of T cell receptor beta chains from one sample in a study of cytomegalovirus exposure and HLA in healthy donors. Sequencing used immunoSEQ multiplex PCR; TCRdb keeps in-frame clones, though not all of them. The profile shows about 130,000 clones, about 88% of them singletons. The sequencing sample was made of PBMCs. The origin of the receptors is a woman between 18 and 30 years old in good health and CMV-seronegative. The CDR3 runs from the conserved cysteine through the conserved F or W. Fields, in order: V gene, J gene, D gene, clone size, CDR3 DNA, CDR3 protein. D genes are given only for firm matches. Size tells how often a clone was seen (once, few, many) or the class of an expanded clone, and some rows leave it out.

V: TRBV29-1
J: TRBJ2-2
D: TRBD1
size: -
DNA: TGCAGCGGGAGGACAGGGGGGACCGGGGAGCTGTTTTTT
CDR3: CSGRTGGTGELFF

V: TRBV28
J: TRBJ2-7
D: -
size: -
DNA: TGTGCCAGCAGTTCCTACCTAAGAGGTGCCAACTACGAGCAGTACTTC
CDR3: CASSSYLRGANYEQYF

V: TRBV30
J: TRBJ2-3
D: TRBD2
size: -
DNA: TGTGCCTGGTCCGGGACTAGGTTAGATACGCAGTATTTT
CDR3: CAWSGTRLDTQYF

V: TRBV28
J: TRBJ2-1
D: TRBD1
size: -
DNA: TGTGCCAGCAGTCCCAATCAAGGGACAGGTTTCCAGTGTGAGCAGTTCTTC
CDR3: CASSPNQGTGFQCEQFF

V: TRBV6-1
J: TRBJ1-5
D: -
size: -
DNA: TGTGCCAGCAGTGAAAATCTATTGGGACACCTTAATAGCAATCAGCCCCAGCATTTT
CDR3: CASSENLLGHLNSNQPQHF

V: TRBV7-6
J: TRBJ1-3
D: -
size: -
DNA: TGTGCCAGCAGCCTCCTAGAGAGTGCTGGAAACACCATATATTTT
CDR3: CASSLLESAGNTIYF

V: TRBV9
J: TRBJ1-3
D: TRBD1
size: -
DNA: TGTGCCAGCAGCGCCTCACAGGGGGCTAGAAACACCATATATTTT
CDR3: CASSASQGARNTIYF

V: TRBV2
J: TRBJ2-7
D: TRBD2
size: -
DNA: TGTGCCAGCAGTTCTCACGTGAGACTAGCCTCCTACGAGCAGTACTTC
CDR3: CASSSHVRLASYEQYF

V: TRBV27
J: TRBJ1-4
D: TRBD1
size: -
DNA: TGTGCCAGCAGTGAGACAGGGTTCTGGGGGGTGTTTGAAAAACTGTTTTTT
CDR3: CASSETGFWGVFEKLFF

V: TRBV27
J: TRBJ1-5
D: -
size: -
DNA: TGTGCCAGCAGTTTATCGTCCAGTAGCAATCAGCCCCAGCATTTT
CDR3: CASSLSSSSNQPQHF

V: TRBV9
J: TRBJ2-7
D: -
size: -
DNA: TGTGCCAGCGGGCTGGAAGGGGGAGGGCCGCAAGACGAGCAGTACTTC
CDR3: CASGLEGGGPQDEQYF

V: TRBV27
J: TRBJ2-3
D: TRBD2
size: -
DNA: TGTGCCAGCAGGGGTGTGGGCGGGGGGCTTACGGGTACGCAGTATTTT
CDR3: CASRGVGGGLTGTQYF

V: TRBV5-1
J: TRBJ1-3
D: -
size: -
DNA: TGCGCCAGCAGCTCCTTACAGGGCTTCTCTGGAAACACCATATATTTT
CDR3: CASSSLQGFSGNTIYF

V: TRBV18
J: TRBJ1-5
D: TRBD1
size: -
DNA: TGTGCCAGCTCACGCGAACAGGGGGCTGAGCAGCCCCAGCATTTT
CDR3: CASSREQGAEQPQHF

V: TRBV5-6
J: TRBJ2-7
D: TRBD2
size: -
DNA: TGTGCCAGCAGCTTGATGTTAGCGGGTGACTACGAGCAGTACTTC
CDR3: CASSLMLAGDYEQYF

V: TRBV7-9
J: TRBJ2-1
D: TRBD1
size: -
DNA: TGTGCCAGCAGCCTACGATTGGACAGGGTTGAGCAGTTCTTC
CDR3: CASSLRLDRVEQFF

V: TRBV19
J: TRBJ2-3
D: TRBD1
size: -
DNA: TGTGCCAGTAGTATCGAAGGGACAGGGGCAGATACGCAGTATTTT
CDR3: CASSIEGTGADTQYF

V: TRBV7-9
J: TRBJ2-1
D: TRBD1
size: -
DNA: TGTGCCAGCAGCTTTAAACACGGGACAGGGCCAGACAATGAGCAGTTCTTC
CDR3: CASSFKHGTGPDNEQFF

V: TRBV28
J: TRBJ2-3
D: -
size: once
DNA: TGTGCCAGCAGTTCCCAGGGAGATACGCAGTATTTT
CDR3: CASSSQGDTQYF

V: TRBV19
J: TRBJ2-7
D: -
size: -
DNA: TGTGCCAGTAGTGGGGGGAGCGAGCAGTACTTC
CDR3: CASSGGSEQYF

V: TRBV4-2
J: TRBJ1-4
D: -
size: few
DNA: TGTGCCAGCAGCCAAGTACAGGATGAAAAACTGTTTTTT
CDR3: CASSQVQDEKLFF

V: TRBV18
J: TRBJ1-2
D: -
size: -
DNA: TGTGCCAGCTCACCAACGGGTACAGGCGAAAAATGGCACACCTTC
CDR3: CASSPTGTGEKWHTF

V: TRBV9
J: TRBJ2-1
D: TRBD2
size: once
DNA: TGTGCCAGCAGCGTAGGGTCTCTAGCGGGGGGGCGGAGGGAGCAGTTCTTC
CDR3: CASSVGSLAGGRREQFF

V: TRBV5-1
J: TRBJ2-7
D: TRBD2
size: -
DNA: TGCGCCAGTGCCGGGACTAGCGGTTACTCCTACGAGCAGTACTTC
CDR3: CASAGTSGYSYEQYF

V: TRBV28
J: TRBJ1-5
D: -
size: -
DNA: TGTGCCAGCAGCCTACGGGGAGGGATAGGTCAGCCCCAGCATTTT
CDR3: CASSLRGGIGQPQHF

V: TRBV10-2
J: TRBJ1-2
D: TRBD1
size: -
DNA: TGCGCCAGCAGTGGACAGGGAGGTGGCTACACCTTC
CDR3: CASSGQGGGYTF

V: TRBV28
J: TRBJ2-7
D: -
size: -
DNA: TGTGCCAGCAGTACAATACGGGAGAATAACTACGAGCAGTACTTC
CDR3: CASSTIRENNYEQYF

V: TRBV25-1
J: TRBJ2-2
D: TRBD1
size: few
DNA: TGTGCCAGCAGTGTTGGGACAGGGGACACCGGGGAGCTGTTTTTT
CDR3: CASSVGTGDTGELFF

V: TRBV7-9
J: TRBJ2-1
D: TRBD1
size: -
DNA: TGTGCCAGCAGCTTAGGGGGACAGGGTGGATACAATGAGCAGTTCTTC
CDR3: CASSLGGQGGYNEQFF

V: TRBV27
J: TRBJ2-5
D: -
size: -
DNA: TGTGCCAGCAGTGTTGGGGGGGAGACCCAGTACTTC
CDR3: CASSVGGETQYF

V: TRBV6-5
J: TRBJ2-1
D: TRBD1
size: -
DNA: TGTGCCAGCAGTTACTCTTTCCAGGGGGCTATGGATGAGCAGTTCTTC
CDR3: CASSYSFQGAMDEQFF

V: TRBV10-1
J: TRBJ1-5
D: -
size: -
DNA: TGCGCCAGCAGGGTTGACAGAAGCAATCAGCCCCAGCATTTT
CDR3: CASRVDRSNQPQHF

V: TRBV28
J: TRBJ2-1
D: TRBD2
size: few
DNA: TGTGCCAGCAGTACGACCTCTAGCGGGAGGGCCGTGGATGAGCAGTTCTTC
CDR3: CASSTTSSGRAVDEQFF

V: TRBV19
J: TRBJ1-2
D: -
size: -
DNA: TGTGCCAGTACCACGGTCGGGAGTGACTATGGCTACACCTTC
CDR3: CASTTVGSDYGYTF

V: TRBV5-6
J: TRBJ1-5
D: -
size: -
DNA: TGTGCCAGCAGCGCCCGCCGAGGGAGCAATCAGCCCCAGCATTTT
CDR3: CASSARRGSNQPQHF

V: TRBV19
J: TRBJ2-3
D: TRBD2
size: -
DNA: TGTGCCAGTAGTATAGGTGGAGCGGGAGTAGTCGGGGATACGCAGTATTTT
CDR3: CASSIGGAGVVGDTQYF

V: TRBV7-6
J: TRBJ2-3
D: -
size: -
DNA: TGTGCCAGCAGCTCCCAGGACTCTTCAGATACGCAGTATTTT
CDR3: CASSSQDSSDTQYF

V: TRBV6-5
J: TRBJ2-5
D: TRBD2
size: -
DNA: TGTGCCAGCAGTCTCAGCGGGGGGGACCAAGAGACCCAGTACTTC
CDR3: CASSLSGGDQETQYF

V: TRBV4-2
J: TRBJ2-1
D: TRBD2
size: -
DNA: TGTGCCAGCAGCCAAGATCGGGGACTAGGGGCTGATGAGCAGTTCTTC
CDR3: CASSQDRGLGADEQFF

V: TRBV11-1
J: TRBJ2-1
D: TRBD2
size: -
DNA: TGTGCCAGCACCCCCCAGGGACTAGCGGGAGGTTATGGCAATGAGCAGTTCTTC
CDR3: CASTPQGLAGGYGNEQFF

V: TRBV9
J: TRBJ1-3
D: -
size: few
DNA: TGTGCCAGCAGCGTAGGGACACCTGGAAACACCATATATTTT
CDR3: CASSVGTPGNTIYF

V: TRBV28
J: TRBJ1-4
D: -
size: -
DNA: TGTGCCAGCAGTGCCCCGGGACACATCTCAACTAATGAAAAACTGTTTTTT
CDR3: CASSAPGHISTNEKLFF

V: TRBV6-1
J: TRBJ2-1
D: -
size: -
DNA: TGTGCCAGCAGTGAGTACCAGGGGATCTCCTACAATGAGCAGTTCTTC
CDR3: CASSEYQGISYNEQFF

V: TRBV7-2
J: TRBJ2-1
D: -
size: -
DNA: TGTGCCAGCAGCTTAGCGGCTAGCACGGTCAGAAATGAGCAGTTCTTC
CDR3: CASSLAASTVRNEQFF

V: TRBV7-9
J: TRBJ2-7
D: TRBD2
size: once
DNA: TGTGCCAGCAGCTACCCCTTAGCGGGAGGGCCGGATGAGCAGTACTTC
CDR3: CASSYPLAGGPDEQYF

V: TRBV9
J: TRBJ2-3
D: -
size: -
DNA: TGTGCCAGCAGCGTGGGGGACTCCCTAACAATGTCGCAGTATTTT
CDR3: CASSVGDSLTMSQYF

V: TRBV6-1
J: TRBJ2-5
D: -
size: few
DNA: TGTGCCAGCAACAGGGAGATAAGGGAGACCCAGTACTTC
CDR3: CASNREIRETQYF

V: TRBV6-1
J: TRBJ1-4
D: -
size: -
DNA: TGTGCCAGCAGCCCCTGGGGGCTGGCTAATGAAAAACTGTTTTTT
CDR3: CASSPWGLANEKLFF